The entry that follows covers one T cell receptor (beta chain) sequence. Its specificity is unknown. The record originates from a study of OX40 agonist ivuxolimab in advanced cancers. Whole-study context: Partial responses were achieved by three patients: one hepatocellular carcinoma, two cutaneous melanoma. Overall study findings and caveats: Expanded clones were, on average, more numerous in CD8+ T cells than in CD4+. Individuals who were partial responders at 0.1-3.0 mg/kg had clonal expansion that ranked among the lowest.

The length of the CDR3 is 14 residues. Trimming took 4 bases from V and 11 from J, leaving 15 bases between them. Germline CDR1 and CDR2: MNHNY and SVGAGI (reference sequence). Repertoires were generated with immunoSEQ multiplex PCR, while TCRdb's copy carries only in-frame clones and drops some. The profile shows roughly 80,000 clones, 65% to 90% of them singletons. This clonotype was obtained from an adult with an advanced solid tumor such as melanoma, head and neck, liver or kidney cancer. This specimen was CD4+ or CD8+ T cells sorted from blood, taken in a trial of the OX40 agonist ivuxolimab. The chain joins TRBV6-6 to TRBJ1-6, with D tentatively TRBD1 (5 bases). Here the CDR3 reads CASSSPRDSPPLHF. Written as DNA, the CDR3 is TGTGCCAGCAGTTCTCCCCGGGACTCACCACCCCTCCACTTT.